This T cell receptor (beta chain) emerged from a study of blood T cell repertoires in COVID-19. Study details: The origin of the acute and convalescent COVID-19 samples was the United States, Italy and Spain. Sample material is recorded as cDNA or gDNA derived from T cells, B-cell-depleted T cells, or PBMCs.

As originally analysed: Reference gene primers were amplified, and this amplification served to estimate nucleated cell counts. Some clones are missing from TCRdb's copy, which holds only in-frame ones; the method was immunoSEQ multiplex PCR. That table is the source of V, J and clone size, and D and trimming were worked out from the DNA. The sample holds around 160,000 clones; about 89% are singletons and the top ten take around 3%. The V gene lost 0 bases and the J gene lost 8 bases, with 13 bases spanning the gap. Germline CDR1 and CDR2: KGHSH and LQKENI. This CDR3 comprises 14 residues. The sample was peripheral blood. V and J are TRBV18 and TRBJ1-2; perhaps TRBD1 as D (5 bases). This TCR came from a man in his 60s with acute or convalescent COVID-19. The DNA of the CDR3 is TGTGCCAGCTCACCACCGGGGGGAAGGAACGGCTACACCTTC. The encoded protein is CASSPPGGRNGYTF.